The following is a T cell receptor (beta chain) sequence with its context. Each CDR3 protein is one row after TCRdb ran MiXCR on the RT-PCR reads. The sample carries 90,000 to 120,000 distinct CDR3 sequences, roughly 35% recorded once. This sample is drawn from a study of patients and donors after allogeneic stem cell transplantation. The V segment lost 9 bases and the J segment 2 bases; nucleotides outside the gene matches: 4. CDR1 is LNHDA and CDR2 is SQIVND in the germline V gene (reference sequence). The CDR3 runs to 13 residues. V is TRBV19 and J is TRBJ2-7, with 10 nucleotides matching TRBD1. Sequencing used blood, either unsorted or a sorted T cell fraction (not recorded which). The sequence was collected from a human donor who was either an allogeneic HSCT recipient or a stem cell or donor lymphocyte infusion donor (not recorded which). It is not recorded whose cells these are; they may come from a transplant donor. CDR3 DNA: TGTGCCAGCCGGGACAGGGGCACCTACGAGCAGTACTTC. As protein: CASRDRGTYEQYF.